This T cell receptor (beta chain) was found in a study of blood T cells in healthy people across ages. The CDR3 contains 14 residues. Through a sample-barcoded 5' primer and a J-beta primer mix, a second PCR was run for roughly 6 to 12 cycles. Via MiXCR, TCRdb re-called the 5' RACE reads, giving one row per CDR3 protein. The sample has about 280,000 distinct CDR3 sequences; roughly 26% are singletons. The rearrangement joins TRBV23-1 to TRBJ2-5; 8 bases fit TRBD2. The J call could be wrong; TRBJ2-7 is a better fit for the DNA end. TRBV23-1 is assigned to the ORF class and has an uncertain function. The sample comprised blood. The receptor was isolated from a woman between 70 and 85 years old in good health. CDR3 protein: CASGTGLAPYEQYF. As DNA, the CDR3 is TGCGCCAGCGGGACTGGACTAGCTCCCTACGAGCAGTACTTC.